This T cell receptor (beta chain) stems from a study of control samples from healthy donors and cancer patients. TCRdb's table, derived via immunoSEQ multiplex PCR, lists solely in-frame clones and lacks some. The table has 90,000 to 100,000 clones, 70% to 80% seen once. Trimming pared 2 bases from V and 7 bases from J, leaving 11 bases between. Germline loops: CDR1 MNHEY, CDR2 SVGEGT. The CDR3 sequence is 14 residues long. Sequenced input: blood. The TCR comes from a woman aged 25 to 39 in good health. The rearrangement uses TRBV6-2 or TRBV6-3 and TRBJ1-4, with D perhaps matching TRBD1 (5 bases). CDR3 nucleotides: TGTGCCAGCAGTTACGGCAGGGCGGCTGAAAAACTGTTTTTT. It translates to CASSYGRAAEKLFF.